This TCR beta chain is from a study of shared clonotypes between healthy human individuals. Study outcomes and limitations: Clonotype sharing among the donors was expected to vary with sequencing depth.

The CDR3 covers 13 residues. V was pared by 7 bases and J by 6 bases, with 7 bases of the junction left unmatched. The germline CDR1 and CDR2 sequences are SGHRS and YFSETQ. The study drew all its donors from Caucasian adults living in Nashville, Tennessee. Generated by immunoSEQ multiplex PCR, the TCRdb table keeps only in-frame clones and is missing some. The sample shows 400,000 or so clones, roughly 96% of them seen only once. About this clone: Its antigen is as yet unknown.

This chain joins TRBV5-1 and TRBJ2-7; the match to TRBD1 covers 10 bases. This clonotype was obtained from a young man in good health. The material sequenced was memory CD8+ T cells sorted from blood. Sample subset: CD45RO+ cells pooled with CCR7-negative TemRA cells. Here the CDR3 DNA reads TGCGCCAGCGGTCACCGGGACAGGGGCGAGCAGTACTTC. Residues: CASGHRDRGEQYF.